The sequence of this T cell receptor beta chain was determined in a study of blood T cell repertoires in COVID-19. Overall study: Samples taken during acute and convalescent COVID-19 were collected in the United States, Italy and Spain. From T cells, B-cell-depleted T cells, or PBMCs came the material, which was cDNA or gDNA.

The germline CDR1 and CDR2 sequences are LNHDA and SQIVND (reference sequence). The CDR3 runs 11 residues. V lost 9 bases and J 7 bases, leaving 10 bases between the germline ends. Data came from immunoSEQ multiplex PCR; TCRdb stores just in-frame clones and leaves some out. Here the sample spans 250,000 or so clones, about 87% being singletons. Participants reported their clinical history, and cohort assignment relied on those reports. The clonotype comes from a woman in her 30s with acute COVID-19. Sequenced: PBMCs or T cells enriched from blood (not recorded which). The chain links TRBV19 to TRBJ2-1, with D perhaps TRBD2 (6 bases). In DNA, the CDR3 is TGTGCCAGCGGAGGACTAAATGAGCAGTTCTTC. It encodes CASGGLNEQFF.